This T cell receptor (beta chain) was recovered during a study of T cells after yellow fever vaccination (dated by TCRdb to the late 2010s). In terms of the full investigation: The SMART-Seq v4 Ultra Low Input RNA kit was used to prepare libraries from fractions with low cell numbers. Bulk TCR alpha and beta repertoires were sequenced longitudinally to track T-cell clones before and after primary and booster YFV17D yellow fever vaccination. Two healthy male donors, one aged 18 to 30 and one aged 30 to 40 years, made up the cohort. Blood was collected at multiple timepoints before and after primary and secondary immunization, and bulk PBMC replicates and cell subsets were isolated.

Summary of the overall study and its limitations: FACS-sorted repertoires could contain abundant contaminating clonotypes from the bulk population, so computational filtering was required. The secondary T-cell response was weaker than the primary response but faster, peaking on day 5 instead of day 15. Because only a couple of donors were included in the study, the extent to which the findings can be generalized is limited. After the booster, most clones that had expanded after primary vaccination were detected again (around 97% of CD4 and over 75% of CD8), suggesting broad maintenance of memory. A small share of clonotypes occurred in both CD4 and CD8 compartments, likely arising from convergent recombination.

This clonotype has a handful of counts. Its antigen remains undetermined. The input lacks base qualities; no much larger clone sits a single base away. TCR cDNA was synthesized by 5'RACE template switching, through which a universal primer site and unique molecular identifiers were introduced. cDNA synthesis was primed from both the TCR alpha and TCR beta constant segments. Libraries were amplified in two PCR steps, with sample barcodes and sequencing adapters added in the second step. Sequencing of the libraries was done on either Illumina HiSeq 2500 (2x100 bp) or NovaSeq (2x150 bp). In the paper's pipeline: MIGEC handled demultiplexing of reads and collapsing into UMI consensus sequences, while MiXCR performed V(D)J alignment. Clonotypes responding to the vaccine were identified with edgeR on replicate PBMC samples, with the criteria of FDR below 0.01 and a log2 fold change above 5 up to day 15. Each bulk clonotype received a CD4 or CD8 identity based on whether the sequenced CD4 or CD8 repertoire contained that clonotype at higher abundance. TCRdb applied fastp at Q25 and MiXCR to the public reads, then kept only in-frame beta chains. Rows are combined by CDR3 protein, so each entry shows the most common genes and DNA. Clone size and V and J calls follow TCRdb, not the original study. The sample table records some 500,000 distinct CDR3 sequences; about 14% of these occur just once. Over 12% of the sample lies in the top ten.

What this sample's treatment or condition label stands for: live attenuated yellow fever vaccine strain. Two biological replicates of bulk PBMCs were collected at each blood-draw timepoint. A standard Ficoll-Paque protocol was used to isolate PBMCs from peripheral blood. TriZol was used to extract RNA from bulk PBMCs, from CD4 and CD8 fractions, and from dextramer-positive and dextramer-negative fractions. The CDR3, cysteine through phenylalanine, is 13 amino acids long. Of the read, only the CDR3 DNA is kept; its 39 bases are in frame from base 1. Taken from the germline V gene, the CDR1 and CDR2 loops are MDHEN and SYDVKM. Between the V and J ends, shortened by 6 bases and 6 bases respectively, the junction contains 15 bases.

The chain is made from TRBV28 and TRBJ2-7; the D gene is possibly TRBD1 or TRBD2, each agreeing over 5 bases. This specimen consisted of PBMCs, obtained on the day of the yellow fever booster vaccination. The source is a young man who received the YFV17D yellow fever vaccine. The CDR3 protein is CASRTGRSGEQYF. The DNA is as follows: TGTGCCAGCAGAACGGGGCGCTCGGGCGAGCAGTACTTC.